The clone carrying this TCR beta chain appeared many times. The antigen remains undetermined. The data stem from a study of T cells in Graves' hyperthyroidism and ophthalmopathy. Findings of the study overall: Researchers found most expanded thyroid clonotypes above 0.001 in blood as well.

RNA transcripts served as the template for amplifying TCR beta CDR3 regions. TCR CDR3 regions were first amplified by RT-PCR with HTBI primers. TCRdb ran MiXCR on the multiplex PCR reads and lists one entry per CDR3 protein. The data hold approximately 300,000 distinct CDR3 sequences, with about a sixth observed a single time. Exclusion criteria comprised uncontrolled infection, other autoimmune disease, pregnancy or lactation. On the basis of clinical symptoms, serum thyroxine and TRAb, thyroid ultrasound and orbital computed tomography, diagnoses were made. This CDR3 is built from 13 residues. Germline CDR1 and CDR2: KGHSH and LQKENI. V was clipped by 2 bases and J by 3 bases, with 7 bases between them.

The specimen was blood. V and J are TRBV18 and TRBJ1-2; D call uncertain. This receptor was identified in a woman in her sixties with Graves' ophthalmopathy. Here the CDR3 DNA reads TGTGCCAGCTCACCAGACGGACACTATGGCTACACCTTC. Translated, it gives CASSPDGHYGYTF.